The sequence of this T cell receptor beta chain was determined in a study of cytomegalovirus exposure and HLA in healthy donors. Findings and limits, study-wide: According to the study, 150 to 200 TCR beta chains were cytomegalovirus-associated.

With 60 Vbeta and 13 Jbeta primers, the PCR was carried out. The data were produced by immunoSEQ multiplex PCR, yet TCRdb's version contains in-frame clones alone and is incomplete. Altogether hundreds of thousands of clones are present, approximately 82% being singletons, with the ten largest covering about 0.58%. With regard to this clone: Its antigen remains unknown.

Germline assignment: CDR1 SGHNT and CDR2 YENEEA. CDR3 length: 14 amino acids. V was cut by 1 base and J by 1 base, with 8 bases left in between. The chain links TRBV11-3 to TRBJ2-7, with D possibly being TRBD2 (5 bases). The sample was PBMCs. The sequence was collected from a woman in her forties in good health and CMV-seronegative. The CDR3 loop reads CASSLVAGSYEQYF. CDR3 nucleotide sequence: TGTGCCAGCAGCTTAGTGGCGGGTTCCTACGAGCAGTACTTC.